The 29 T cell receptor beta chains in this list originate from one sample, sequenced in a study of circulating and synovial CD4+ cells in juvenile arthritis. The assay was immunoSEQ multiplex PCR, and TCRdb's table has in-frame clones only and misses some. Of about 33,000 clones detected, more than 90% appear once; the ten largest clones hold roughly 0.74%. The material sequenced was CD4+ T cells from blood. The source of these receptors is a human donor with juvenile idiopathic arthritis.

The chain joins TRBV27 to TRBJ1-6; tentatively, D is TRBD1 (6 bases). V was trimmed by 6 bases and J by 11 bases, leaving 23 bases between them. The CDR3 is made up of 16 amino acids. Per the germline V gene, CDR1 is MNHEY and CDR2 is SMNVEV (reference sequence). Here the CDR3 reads CASRPPERGLGTPLHF. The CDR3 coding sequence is TGTGCCAGCAGGCCTCCGGAGCGGGGGCTGGGGACACCCCTCCACTTT.

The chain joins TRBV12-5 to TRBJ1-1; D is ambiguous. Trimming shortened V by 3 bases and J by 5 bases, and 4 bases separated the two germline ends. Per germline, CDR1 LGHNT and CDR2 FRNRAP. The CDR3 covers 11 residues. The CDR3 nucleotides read TGTGCTAGTGGTTTCGGGACTGAAGCTTTCTTT. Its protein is CASGFGTEAFF. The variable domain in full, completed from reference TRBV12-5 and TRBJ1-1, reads DARVTQTPRHKVTEMGQEVTMRCQPILGHNTVFWYRQTMMQGLELLAYFRNRAPLDDSGMPKDRFSAEMPDATLATLKIQPSEPRDSAVYFCASGFGTEAFFGQGTRLTVV.

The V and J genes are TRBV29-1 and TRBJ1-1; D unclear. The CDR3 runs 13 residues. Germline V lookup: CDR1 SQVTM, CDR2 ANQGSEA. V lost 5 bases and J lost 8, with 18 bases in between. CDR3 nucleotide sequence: TGCAGCGTTCTAACCGAGCCAATCCGGGAAGCTTTCTTT. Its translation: CSVLTEPIREAFF.

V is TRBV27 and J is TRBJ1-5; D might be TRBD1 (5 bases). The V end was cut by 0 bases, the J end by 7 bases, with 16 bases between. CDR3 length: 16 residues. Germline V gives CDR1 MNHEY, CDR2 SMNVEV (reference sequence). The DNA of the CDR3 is TGTGCCAGCAGTTTATCCGTGCAGGGCTCACGGCAGCCCCAGCATTTT. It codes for CASSLSVQGSRQPQHF.

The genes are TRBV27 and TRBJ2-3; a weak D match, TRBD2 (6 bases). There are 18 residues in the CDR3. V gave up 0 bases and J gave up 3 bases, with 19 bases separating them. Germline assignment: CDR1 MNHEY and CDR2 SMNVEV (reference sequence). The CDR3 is CASSLSARLGVRTDTQYF. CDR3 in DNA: TGTGCCAGCAGTTTATCCGCTAGACTAGGAGTTAGGACAGATACGCAGTATTTT.

CDR3 bases: TGTGCCAGCAGCTTAGCTAAGGGGTTCAACACTGAAGCTTTCTTT. Protein: CASSLAKGFNTEAFF. The V gene is TRBV7-9, the J gene TRBJ1-1, with D maybe TRBD1 (5 bases). The length of the CDR3 is 15 residues. V was clipped by 0 bases and J by 2 bases, with 10 bases between them. The germline gives CDR1 SEHNR, CDR2 FQNEAQ (reference sequence).

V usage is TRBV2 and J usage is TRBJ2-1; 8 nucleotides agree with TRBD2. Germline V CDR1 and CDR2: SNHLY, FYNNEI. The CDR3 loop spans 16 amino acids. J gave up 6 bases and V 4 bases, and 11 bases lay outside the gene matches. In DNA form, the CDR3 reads TGTGCCAGCAGTGGGACTAGCTCCTTGTCCGTCAATGAGCAGTTCTTC. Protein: CASSGTSSLSVNEQFF.

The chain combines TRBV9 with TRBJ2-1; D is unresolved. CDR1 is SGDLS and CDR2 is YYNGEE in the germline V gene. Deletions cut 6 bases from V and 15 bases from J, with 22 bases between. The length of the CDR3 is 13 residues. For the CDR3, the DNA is TGTGCCAGCACACCTTCATTGACCGCGGAACTGTTCTTC. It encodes CASTPSLTAELFF. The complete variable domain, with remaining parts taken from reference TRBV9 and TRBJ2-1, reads DSGVTQTPKHLITATGQRVTLRCSPRSGDLSVYWYQQSLDQGLQFLIQYYNGEERAKGNILERFSAQQFPDLHSELNLSSLELGDSALYFCASTPSLTAELFFGPGTRLTVL.

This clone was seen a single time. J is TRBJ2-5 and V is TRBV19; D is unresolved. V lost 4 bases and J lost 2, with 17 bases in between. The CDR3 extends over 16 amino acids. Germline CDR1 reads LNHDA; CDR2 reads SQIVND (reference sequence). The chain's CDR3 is CASSKRPLALQETQYF. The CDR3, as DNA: TGTGCCAGTAGTAAAAGACCGTTAGCCCTTCAAGAGACCCAGTACTTC. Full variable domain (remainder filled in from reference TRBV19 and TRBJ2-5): DGGITQSPKYLFRKEGQNVTLSCEQNLNHDAMYWYRQDPGQGLRLIYYSQIVNDFQKGDIAEGYSVSREKKESFPLTVTSAQKNPTAFYLCASSKRPLALQETQYFGPGTRLLVL.

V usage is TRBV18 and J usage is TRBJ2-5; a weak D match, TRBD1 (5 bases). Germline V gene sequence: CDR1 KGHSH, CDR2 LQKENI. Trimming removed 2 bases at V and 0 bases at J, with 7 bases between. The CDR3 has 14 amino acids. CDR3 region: CASSPGADQETQYF. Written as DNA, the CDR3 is TGTGCCAGCTCACCAGGGGCGGACCAAGAGACCCAGTACTTC. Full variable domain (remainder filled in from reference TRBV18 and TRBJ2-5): NAGVMQNPRHLVRRRGQEARLRCSPMKGHSHVYWYRQLPEEGLKFMVYLQKENIIDESGMPKERFSAEFPKEGPSILRIQQVVRGDSAAYFCASSPGADQETQYFGPGTRLLVL.

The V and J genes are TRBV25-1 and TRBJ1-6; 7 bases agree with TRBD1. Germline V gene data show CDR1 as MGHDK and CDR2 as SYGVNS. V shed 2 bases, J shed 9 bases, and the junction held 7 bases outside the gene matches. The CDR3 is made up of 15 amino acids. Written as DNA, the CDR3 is TGTGCCAGCAGTGAACTACAGGGGTCGGGTTCACCCCTCCACTTT. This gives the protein CASSELQGSGSPLHF. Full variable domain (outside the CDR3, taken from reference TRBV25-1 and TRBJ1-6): EADIYQTPRYLVIGTGKKITLECSQTMGHDKMYWYQQDPGMELHLIHYSYGVNSTEKGDLSSESTVSRIRTEHFPLTLESARPSHTSQYLCASSELQGSGSPLHFGNGTRLTVT.

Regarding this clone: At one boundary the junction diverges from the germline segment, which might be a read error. In DNA, the CDR3 is TGTGCCAGCGGGTTGCGGGGCCTCTATAGCTACACCTTC. It is translated as CASGLRGLYSYTF. This rearrangement joins TRBV27 to TRBJ1-2, with D perhaps matching TRBD1 (5 bases). Germline values: CDR1 MNHEY, CDR2 SMNVEV (reference sequence). CDR3 length: 13 amino acids.

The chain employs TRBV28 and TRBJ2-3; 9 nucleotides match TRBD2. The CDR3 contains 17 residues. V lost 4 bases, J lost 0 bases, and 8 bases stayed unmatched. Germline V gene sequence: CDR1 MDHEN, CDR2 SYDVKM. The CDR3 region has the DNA TGTGCCAGCAGTTGGGCGGGGGGGACTGCTAGCACAGATACGCAGTATTTT. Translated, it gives CASSWAGGTASTDTQYF.

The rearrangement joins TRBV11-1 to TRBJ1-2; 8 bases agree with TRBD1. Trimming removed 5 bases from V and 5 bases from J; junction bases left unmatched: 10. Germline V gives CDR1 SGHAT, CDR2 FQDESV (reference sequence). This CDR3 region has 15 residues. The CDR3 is CASSTITGGRYGYTF. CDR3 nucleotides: TGTGCCAGCAGCACCATAACAGGGGGAAGGTATGGCTACACCTTC.

This CDR3 reads CASSLTGTGIGYGYTF. Written as DNA, the CDR3 is TGTGCCAGCAGCTTAACTGGGACAGGGATTGGCTATGGCTACACCTTC. V and J are TRBV7-9 and TRBJ1-2; TRBD1 matches 9 bases. The CDR3 length is 16 residues. With 2 bases clipped from V and 4 bases from J, the junction kept 8 bases outside the gene matches. CDR1 is SEHNR, CDR2 FQNEAQ, per germline (reference sequence).

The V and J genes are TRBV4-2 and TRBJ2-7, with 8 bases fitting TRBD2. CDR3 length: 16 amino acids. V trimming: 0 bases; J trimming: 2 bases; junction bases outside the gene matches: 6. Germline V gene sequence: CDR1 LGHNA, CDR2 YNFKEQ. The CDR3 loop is CASSQEPAGVTYEQYF. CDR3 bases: TGTGCCAGCAGCCAAGAGCCAGCGGGGGTTACCTACGAGCAGTACTTC.

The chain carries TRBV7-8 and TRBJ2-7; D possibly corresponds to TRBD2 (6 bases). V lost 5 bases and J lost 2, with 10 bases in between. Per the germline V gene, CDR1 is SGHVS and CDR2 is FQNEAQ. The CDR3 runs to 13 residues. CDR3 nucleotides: TGTGCCAGCAGCGACCCGGGAGCCTACGAGCAGTACTTC. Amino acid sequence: CASSDPGAYEQYF.

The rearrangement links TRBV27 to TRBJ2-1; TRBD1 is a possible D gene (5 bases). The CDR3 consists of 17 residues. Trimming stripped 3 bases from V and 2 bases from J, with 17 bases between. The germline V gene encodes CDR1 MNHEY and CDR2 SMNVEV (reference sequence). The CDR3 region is CASSFLQTGFTYNEQFF. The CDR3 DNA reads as TGTGCCAGCAGTTTTCTGCAAACAGGATTTACCTACAATGAGCAGTTCTTC.

For the CDR3, the DNA is TGCGCCAGCAGCTTAATTGGCAGCTATAATTCACCCCTCCACTTT. Protein product: CASSLIGSYNSPLHF. J is TRBJ1-6 and V is TRBV5-1; D is undetermined. Germline loops: CDR1 SGHRS, CDR2 YFSETQ. The CDR3 runs 15 residues. V was clipped by 2 bases and J by 3 bases, with 9 bases between them.

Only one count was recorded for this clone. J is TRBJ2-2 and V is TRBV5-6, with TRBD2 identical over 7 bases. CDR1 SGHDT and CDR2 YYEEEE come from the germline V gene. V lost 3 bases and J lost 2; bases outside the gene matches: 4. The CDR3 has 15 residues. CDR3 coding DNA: TGTGCCAGCAGCTACGGGACTACCAACACCGGGGAGCTGTTTTTT. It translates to CASSYGTTNTGELFF. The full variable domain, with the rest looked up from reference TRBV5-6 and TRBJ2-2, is DAGVTQSPTHLIKTRGQQVTLRCSPKSGHDTVSWYQQALGQGPQFIFQYYEEEERQRGNFPDRFSGHQFPNYSSELNVNALLLGDSALYLCASSYGTTNTGELFFGEGSRLTVL.

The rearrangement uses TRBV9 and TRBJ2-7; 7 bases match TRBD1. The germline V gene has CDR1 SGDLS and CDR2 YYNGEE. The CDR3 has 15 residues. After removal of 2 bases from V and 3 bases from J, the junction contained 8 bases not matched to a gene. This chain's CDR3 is CASSVAPGDSYEQYF. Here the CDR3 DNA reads TGTGCCAGCAGCGTTGCCCCCGGGGACAGCTACGAGCAGTACTTC.

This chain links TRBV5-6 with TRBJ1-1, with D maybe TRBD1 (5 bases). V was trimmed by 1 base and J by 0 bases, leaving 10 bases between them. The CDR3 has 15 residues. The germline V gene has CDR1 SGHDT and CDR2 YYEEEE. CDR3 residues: CASSLQRQMNTEAFF. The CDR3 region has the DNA TGTGCCAGCAGCTTGCAAAGACAGATGAACACTGAAGCTTTCTTT.

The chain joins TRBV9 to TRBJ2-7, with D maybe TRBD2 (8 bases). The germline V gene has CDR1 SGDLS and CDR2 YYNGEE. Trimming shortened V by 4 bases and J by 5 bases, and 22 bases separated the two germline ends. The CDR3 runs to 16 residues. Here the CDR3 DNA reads TGTGCCAGCAGCCCGAGGGGGACAGCGGGAGCCCACGAGCAGTACTTC. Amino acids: CASSPRGTAGAHEQYF. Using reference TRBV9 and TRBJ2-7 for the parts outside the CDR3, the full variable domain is DSGVTQTPKHLITATGQRVTLRCSPRSGDLSVYWYQQSLDQGLQFLIQYYNGEERAKGNILERFSAQQFPDLHSELNLSSLELGDSALYFCASSPRGTAGAHEQYFGPGTRLTVT.

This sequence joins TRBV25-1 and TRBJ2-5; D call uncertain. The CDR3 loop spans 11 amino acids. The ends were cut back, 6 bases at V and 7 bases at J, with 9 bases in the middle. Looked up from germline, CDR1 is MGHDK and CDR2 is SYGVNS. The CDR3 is CASSALWTQYF. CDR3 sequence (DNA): TGTGCCAGCAGCGCCCTATGGACCCAGTACTTC. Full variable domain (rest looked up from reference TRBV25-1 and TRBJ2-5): EADIYQTPRYLVIGTGKKITLECSQTMGHDKMYWYQQDPGMELHLIHYSYGVNSTEKGDLSSESTVSRIRTEHFPLTLESARPSHTSQYLCASSALWTQYFGPGTRLLVL.

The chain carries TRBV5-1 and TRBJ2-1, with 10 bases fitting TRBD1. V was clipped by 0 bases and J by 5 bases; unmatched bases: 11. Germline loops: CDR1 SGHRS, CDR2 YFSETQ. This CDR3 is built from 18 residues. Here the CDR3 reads CASSLADSRDRGNNEQFF. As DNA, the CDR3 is TGCGCCAGCAGCTTGGCCGATTCGAGGGACAGGGGTAACAATGAGCAGTTCTTC. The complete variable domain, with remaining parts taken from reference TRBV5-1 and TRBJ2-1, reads KAGVTQTPRYLIKTRGQQVTLSCSPISGHRSVSWYQQTPGQGLQFLFEYFSETQRNKGNFPGRFSGRQFSNSRSEMNVSTLELGDSALYLCASSLADSRDRGNNEQFFGPGTRLTVL.

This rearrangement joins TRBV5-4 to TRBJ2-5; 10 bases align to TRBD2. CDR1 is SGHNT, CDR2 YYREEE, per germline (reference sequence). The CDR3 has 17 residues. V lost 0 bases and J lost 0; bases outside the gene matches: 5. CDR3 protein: CASSLGSAGGYQETQYF. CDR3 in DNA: TGTGCCAGCAGCTTGGGGTCAGCGGGGGGGTACCAAGAGACCCAGTACTTC.

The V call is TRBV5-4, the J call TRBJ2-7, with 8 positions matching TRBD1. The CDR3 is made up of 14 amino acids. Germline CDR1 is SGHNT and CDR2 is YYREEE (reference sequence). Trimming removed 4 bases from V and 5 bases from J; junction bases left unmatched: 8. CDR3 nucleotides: TGTGCCAGCAGCACGAGACAGGGGTACCACGAGCAGTACTTC. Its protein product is CASSTRQGYHEQYF. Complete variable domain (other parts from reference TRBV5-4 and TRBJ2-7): ETGVTQSPTHLIKTRGQQVTLRCSSQSGHNTVSWYQQALGQGPQFIFQYYREEENGRGNFPPRFSGLQFPNYSSELNVNALELDDSALYLCASSTRQGYHEQYFGPGTRLTVT.

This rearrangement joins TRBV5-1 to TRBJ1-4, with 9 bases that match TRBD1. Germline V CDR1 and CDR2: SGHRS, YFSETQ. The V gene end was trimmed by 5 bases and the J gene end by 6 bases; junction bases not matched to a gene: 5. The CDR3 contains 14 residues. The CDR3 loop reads CASRLDRGDEKLFF. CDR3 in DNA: TGCGCCAGCAGACTGGACAGGGGCGATGAAAAACTGTTTTTT.

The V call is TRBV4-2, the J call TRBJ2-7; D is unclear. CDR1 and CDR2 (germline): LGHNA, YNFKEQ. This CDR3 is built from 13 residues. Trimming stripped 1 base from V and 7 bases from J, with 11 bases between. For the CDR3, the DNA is TGTGCCAGCAGCCAAGGATCCTGGCGGGAGCAGTACTTC. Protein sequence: CASSQGSWREQYF.